Sequencing of this T cell receptor beta chain was carried out in a study of control samples from healthy donors and cancer patients. Profiling relied on immunoSEQ multiplex PCR, and the TCRdb table lists in-frame clones only, not all of them. The table records about 130,000 clones, 92% of them present only once. The germline gives CDR1 SGHTA, CDR2 FQGNSA. J was trimmed by 6 bases and V by 6 bases; bases with no gene match: 5. The length of the CDR3 is 14 residues. The source is a woman in her 50s in good health. The rearrangement links TRBV7-2 to TRBJ2-2; 9 bases line up with TRBD1. The sequencing input was blood. CDR3 loop: CASRKQGAAGELFF. The CDR3 DNA reads as TGTGCCAGCAGAAAACAGGGGGCGGCCGGGGAGCTGTTTTTT.